A single sample gave rise to the 21 T cell receptor beta chains below, sequenced in a study of cytomegalovirus exposure and HLA in healthy donors. Primers included in the PCR were 60 Vbeta and 13 Jbeta primers. Produced via immunoSEQ multiplex PCR; TCRdb's table is partial and in-frame only. This sample has some 120,000 clones; roughly 80% occur once, and the top ten carry 1% to 1.5%. The sample comprised PBMCs. These receptors came from a man aged 50 to 60 in good health and CMV-seronegative.

The CDR3 loop is CASSGTETEAFF. The CDR3 DNA follows: TGCGCCAGCAGCGGGACAGAGACTGAAGCTTTCTTT. The chain links TRBV10-1 to TRBJ1-1; 7 bases agree with TRBD1. The CDR3 is 12 residues long. Germline V lookup: CDR1 WNHNN, CDR2 SYGVQD (reference sequence). J was trimmed by 5 bases and V by 6 bases; bases with no gene match: 3.

V is TRBV28 and J is TRBJ2-7; perhaps TRBD2 as D (7 bases). The V end lost 8 bases, the J end lost 3 bases, and 14 bases lay between the germline ends. Germline V gene lookup returns CDR1 MDHEN and CDR2 SYDVKM. This CDR3 is built from 13 residues. The CDR3 coding sequence is TGTGCCAGCGCCCGGGGGGCGGACTACGAGCAGTACTTC. Its protein product is CASARGADYEQYF. Full variable domain (outside the CDR3, taken from reference TRBV28 and TRBJ2-7): DVKVTQSSRYLVKRTGEKVFLECVQDMDHENMFWYRQDPGLGLRLIYFSYDVKMKEKGDIPEGYSVSREKKERFSLILESASTNQTSMYLCASARGADYEQYFGPGTRLTVT.

CDR3 DNA sequence: TGCGCCAGCAGCCGTAGCGGGAACACCGGGGAGCTGTTTTTT. Protein: CASSRSGNTGELFF. V usage is TRBV10-2 and J usage is TRBJ2-2; possible D gene TRBD2, 6 bases. The CDR3 is made up of 14 amino acids. The V end lost 6 bases, the J end lost 1 base, and 9 bases lay between the germline ends. CDR1 is WSHSY and CDR2 is SAAADI in the germline V gene.

V is TRBV5-1 and J is TRBJ1-2, with TRBD1 matching 7 bases. The CDR3 has 15 amino acids. From germline, CDR1 is SGHRS and CDR2 YFSETQ. The J segment lost 2 bases and the V segment lost 4 bases, leaving 8 bases of the junction unmatched. CDR3 in DNA: TGCGCCAGCAGCCCGGGACAGCACAACAACTATGGCTACACCTTC. This encodes CASSPGQHNNYGYTF.

V gene TRBV10-2 combines with J gene TRBJ1-3, with D hard to call. This CDR3 spans 12 amino acids. Deletions cut 7 bases from V and 4 bases from J, with 8 bases between. CDR1 and CDR2 (germline): WSHSY, SAAADI. Here the CDR3 DNA reads TGCGCCAGCAATCTACCGGGAAACACCATATATTTT. Encoded protein: CASNLPGNTIYF.

The chain is built from TRBV4-2 and TRBJ1-5; 8 bases map to TRBD1. The V segment lost 1 base and the J segment 6 bases; nucleotides outside the gene matches: 5. The CDR3 has 15 residues. CDR1 and CDR2 (germline): LGHNA, YNFKEQ. The CDR3 spells CASSQGSTGGQPQHF. CDR3 sequence (DNA): TGTGCCAGCAGCCAAGGGAGTACAGGGGGTCAGCCCCAGCATTTT.

This clone appeared once. The rearrangement uses TRBV2 and TRBJ1-2; D gene ambiguous. This CDR3 has 12 amino acids. The V end lost 7 bases, the J end lost 6 bases, and 12 bases lay between the germline ends. Per germline, CDR1 SNHLY and CDR2 FYNNEI. The CDR3 is CASNEGPDGYTF. The DNA for the CDR3 is TGTGCCAGCAACGAGGGTCCAGATGGCTACACCTTC. The full variable domain, completed using reference TRBV2 and TRBJ1-2, is EPEVTQTPSHQVTQMGQEVILRCVPISNHLYFYWYRQILGQKVEFLVSFYNNEISEKSEIFDDQFSVERPDGSNFTLKIRSTKLEDSAMYFCASNEGPDGYTFGSGTRLTVV.

In this sample, this clone turned up a few times. The V and J genes are TRBV28 and TRBJ2-3, with 9 bases identical to TRBD1. The J segment lost 5 bases and the V segment lost 4 bases, leaving 19 bases of the junction unmatched. Per germline, CDR1 MDHEN and CDR2 SYDVKM. The CDR3 length is 19 residues. In DNA, the CDR3 is TGTGCCAGCAGTTACAGGGGGCCAAAGAGGGAGGGCCAAATAGATACGCAGTATTTT. Encoded protein: CASSYRGPKREGQIDTQYF.

The chain combines TRBV5-1 with TRBJ2-5; D possibly corresponds to TRBD1 (5 bases). The end of the DNA fits TRBJ2-7 better, so the J call may be wrong. The CDR3 sequence is 18 residues long. Germline-derived CDR1 and CDR2 are SGHRS and YFSETQ. DNA of the CDR3: TGCGCCAGCAGCTTGGTGTCAGGCCCCAGGGCCCTCTCCTACGAGCAGTACTTC. Encoded protein: CASSLVSGPRALSYEQYF.

This clone was seen a handful of times. The chain is built from TRBV2 and TRBJ1-5; no clear D gene. CDR1 is SNHLY, CDR2 FYNNEI, per germline. This CDR3 is built from 13 residues. V was clipped by 4 bases and J by 4 bases, with 8 bases between them. CDR3 sequence: CASSGQVNQPQHF. The CDR3 DNA reads as TGTGCCAGCAGTGGGCAGGTTAATCAGCCCCAGCATTTT.

The gene calls are TRBV5-1 and TRBJ2-1; 10 bases fit TRBD2. Germline trimming cut 1 base from V and 3 bases from J; bases unmatched to any gene: 4. The CDR3 is 16 residues long. Germline CDR1 is SGHRS and CDR2 is YFSETQ. The chain's CDR3 is CASSLTSGTNYNEQFF. CDR3 bases: TGCGCCAGCAGCTTGACTAGCGGGACTAACTACAATGAGCAGTTCTTC.

This chain connects TRBV7-9 to TRBJ2-3; TRBD2 matches at 9 bases. Losses at the gene ends were 4 bases for V and 6 bases for J; bases not matched to a gene: 8. CDR3 length: 15 residues. CDR1 is SEHNR, CDR2 FQNEAQ, per germline (reference sequence). The CDR3 DNA follows: TGTGCCAGCAGCTCCCTAGCGGGATCGGTCGATACGCAGTATTTT. It encodes CASSSLAGSVDTQYF.

The V and J genes are TRBV6-6 and TRBJ1-4; 7 bases agree with TRBD1. Germline V lookup: CDR1 MNHNY, CDR2 SVGAGI (reference sequence). The CDR3 consists of 14 residues. Losses at the gene ends were 4 bases for V and 4 bases for J; bases not matched to a gene: 3. CDR3 region: CASSLQGFNEKLFF. Here the CDR3 DNA reads TGTGCCAGCAGTTTACAGGGGTTTAATGAAAAACTGTTTTTT.

CDR3 coding DNA: TGTGCCAGCGACAGGGGGGTGGCTAACTATGGCTACACCTTC. This codes for CASDRGVANYGYTF. The V call is TRBV6-1, the J call TRBJ1-2; 9 nucleotides line up with TRBD1. This CDR3 has 14 residues. Germline CDR1 reads MNHNS; CDR2 reads SASEGT. Trimming took 8 bases from V and 0 from J; bases not matched to a gene: 4.

This clone was seen once. This sample also contains other DNA sequences that code for the same CDR3. J is TRBJ2-7 and V is TRBV5-1; TRBD2 agrees at 11 bases. CDR3 size: 14 residues. CDR1 and CDR2 from the germline V gene are SGHRS and YFSETQ. The ends lost 4 bases at V and 0 bases at J; junction bases unmatched: 0. This CDR3 is CASSGTSGSYEQYF. The CDR3 DNA reads TGCGCCAGCAGCGGGACTAGCGGCTCCTACGAGCAGTACTTC.

This clone was seen a single time. The J gene is TRBJ2-1, the V gene TRBV29-1; 7 nucleotides agree with TRBD1. This CDR3 is built from 12 residues. Germline loops: CDR1 SQVTM, CDR2 ANQGSEA. With V trimmed by 7 bases and J by 10 bases, 10 bases remained unmatched. The CDR3 is CSATGAPQEQFF. In DNA, the CDR3 is TGCAGCGCCACAGGGGCCCCTCAGGAGCAGTTCTTC.

V and J are TRBV5-1 and TRBJ1-3; D is uncertain. CDR1 is SGHRS, CDR2 YFSETQ, per germline. The CDR3 is 13 amino acids. Trimming removed 3 bases from V and 5 bases from J, with 9 bases in between. CDR3 loop: CASSSDTRNTIYF. The CDR3 DNA follows: TGCGCCAGCAGCTCCGATACTAGAAACACCATATATTTT.

The rearrangement uses TRBV28 and TRBJ2-7, with TRBD1 identical over 8 bases. The CDR3 sequence is 16 residues long. Germline V gives CDR1 MDHEN, CDR2 SYDVKM. Germline trimming cut 6 bases from V and 3 bases from J; bases unmatched to any gene: 13. The CDR3 region has the DNA TGTGCCAGCAGCCCCGCCGGACAGGGCATAGGCTACGAGCAGTACTTC. This translates into CASSPAGQGIGYEQYF. The full variable domain, with the rest looked up from reference TRBV28 and TRBJ2-7, is DVKVTQSSRYLVKRTGEKVFLECVQDMDHENMFWYRQDPGLGLRLIYFSYDVKMKEKGDIPEGYSVSREKKERFSLILESASTNQTSMYLCASSPAGQGIGYEQYFGPGTRLTVT.

This chain's CDR3 is CASSPWTGGVIQFF. The CDR3, as DNA: TGTGCCAGCAGCCCGTGGACAGGGGGCGTCATTCAGTTCTTC. The chain is built from TRBV7-9 and TRBJ2-1, with 11 bases identical to TRBD1. Per germline, CDR1 SEHNR and CDR2 FQNEAQ (reference sequence). Trimming removed 5 bases from V and 13 bases from J; junction bases left unmatched: 10. The length of the CDR3 is 14 residues.

This CDR3 reads CASSLKASGVGDTQYF. Written as DNA, the CDR3 is TGTGCCAGCAGCTTAAAGGCTTCCGGGGTTGGGGATACGCAGTATTTT. The chain has TRBV7-9 and TRBJ2-3; perhaps TRBD2 as D (5 bases). The germline V gene encodes CDR1 SEHNR and CDR2 FQNEAQ (reference sequence). Trimming removed 2 bases at V and 6 bases at J, with 18 bases between. The CDR3 extends over 16 amino acids.

The rearrangement links TRBV4-1 to TRBJ2-3; tentatively, D is TRBD2 (6 bases). This CDR3 is 15 amino acids long. Germline V gives CDR1 MGHRA, CDR2 YSYEKL. Trimming stripped 1 base from V and 5 bases from J, with 13 bases between. CDR3 bases: TGCGCCAGCAGCCAAGGACTAGATAAAGGAGATACGCAGTATTTT. Translating gives CASSQGLDKGDTQYF.